This TCR beta chain comes out of a study of T cells in Graves' hyperthyroidism and ophthalmopathy. This clonotype has a handful of counts. Amplified TCR beta CDR3 regions came from RNA transcripts. First-round RT-PCR of the TCR CDR3 relied on the HTBI primer set. TCRdb reprocessed the multiplex PCR reads via MiXCR and lists one record per CDR3 protein. The profile shows around 800,000 distinct CDR3 sequences, 38% of them singletons. The germline V gene encodes CDR1 DFQATT and CDR2 SNEGSKA (reference sequence). The CDR3 length is 12 residues. After removal of 6 bases from V and 4 bases from J, the junction contained 2 bases not matched to a gene.

The chain couples TRBV20-1 to TRBJ1-2; 10 bases map to TRBD1. This sequence originates from a man between 18 and 35 years old with Graves' hyperthyroidism. The sequencing input was blood. As DNA, the CDR3 is TGCAGTGCACGGACAGGGGGCTATGGCTACACCTTC. The encoded protein is CSARTGGYGYTF.